This entry describes one TCR beta chain. Antigen specificity is unknown. Time point here: neoterminal ileum biopsy at postoperative endoscopy, about 6 months after surgery. This record comes from a study of T cell repertoires in ileal Crohn's disease. Assay used: immunoSEQ multiplex PCR; TCRdb lists only in-frame clones, some missing. Among about 11,000 clones listed, around 79% were seen once. Germline trimming cut 0 bases from V and 3 bases from J; bases unmatched to any gene: 5. Per germline, CDR1 ENHRY and CDR2 SYGVKD. The CDR3 extends over 17 amino acids. Points from the study as a whole: Within the first postoperative year, endoscopy came at median approximately 6.9 months. Active smokers at surgery had more clonal expansions than non-smokers.

This TCR was recovered from an adult with Crohn's disease. The sample comprised ileal tissue. The V gene is TRBV10-3, the J gene TRBJ2-3; 11 nucleotides line up with TRBD2. This chain's CDR3 is CAISESSLAGGTDTQYF. DNA of the CDR3: TGTGCCATCAGTGAGTCTAGTCTAGCGGGGGGTACAGATACGCAGTATTTT.